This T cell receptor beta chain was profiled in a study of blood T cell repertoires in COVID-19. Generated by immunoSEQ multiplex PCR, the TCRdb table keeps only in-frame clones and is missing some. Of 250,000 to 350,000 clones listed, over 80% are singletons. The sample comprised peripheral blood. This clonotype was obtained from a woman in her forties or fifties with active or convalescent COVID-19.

CDR3 nucleotide sequence: TGTGCCAGCCCCGGGGGTGGGGCGATGAACACTGAAGCTTTCTTT. The encoded protein is CASPGGGAMNTEAFF. V usage is TRBV7-9 and J usage is TRBJ1-1, with a weak D call TRBD1 (5 bases). The CDR3 runs 15 residues. CDR1 is SEHNR, CDR2 FQNEAQ, per germline (reference sequence). V was pared by 8 bases and J by 0 bases, with 16 bases between.